This T cell receptor beta chain came from a study of Ad26.COV2.S vaccination and SARS-CoV-2 variants. Background on the study: Donor got 5x10^10 or 1x10^11 viral particles of Ad26.COV2.S.

Profiling relied on immunoSEQ multiplex PCR, and the TCRdb table lists in-frame clones only, not all of them. The data show a few hundred thousand clones, about 88% seen once. Specified treatment: roughly 20 received Ad26.COV2.S at low or high dose, single or two shots; roughly five received placebo; per-sample allocation not given. Material that was analyzed had been drawn on day 63 after the first vaccine or placebo injection. Germline V CDR1 and CDR2: MNHEY, SMNVEV (reference sequence). The length of the CDR3 is 15 residues. V shed 6 bases and J shed 4 bases, with 16 bases lying between them. The chain couples TRBV27 to TRBJ2-1; D possibly uses TRBD1 or TRBD2 (6 bases each). The clonotype originates from a person between 18 and 65 years old who received the Ad26.COV2.S COVID-19 vaccine or a placebo. The sample was peripheral blood, taken in a trial of Ad26.COV2.S vaccine versus placebo. CDR3 nucleotide sequence: TGTGCCAGCAGCTCAAGCGGAGGGGGTTACAATGAGCAGTTCTTC. The encoded protein is CASSSSGGGYNEQFF.